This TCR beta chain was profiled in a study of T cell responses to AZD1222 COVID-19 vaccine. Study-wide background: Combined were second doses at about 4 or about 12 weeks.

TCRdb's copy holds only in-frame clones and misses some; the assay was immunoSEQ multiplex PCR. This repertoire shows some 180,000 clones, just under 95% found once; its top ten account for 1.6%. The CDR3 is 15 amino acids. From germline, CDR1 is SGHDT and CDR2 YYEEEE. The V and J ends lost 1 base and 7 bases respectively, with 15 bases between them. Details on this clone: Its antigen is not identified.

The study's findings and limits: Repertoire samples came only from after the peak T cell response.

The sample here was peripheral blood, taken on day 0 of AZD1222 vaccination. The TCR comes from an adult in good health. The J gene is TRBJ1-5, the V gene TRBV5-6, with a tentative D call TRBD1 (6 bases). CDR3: CASSLWGHQFQPQHF. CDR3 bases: TGTGCCAGCAGCTTGTGGGGACACCAATTCCAGCCCCAGCATTTT.